Below are 18 T cell receptor beta chains sequenced from a single sample in a study of shared clonotypes between healthy human individuals. Some clones are missing from TCRdb's copy, which holds only in-frame ones; the method was immunoSEQ multiplex PCR. The sample shows 2 million or so clones, around 96% of them seen only once. In the naive CD8 group, cells lacked CD45RO and were positively selected for CCR7, so terminally differentiated effector memory CD45RA+ cells were left out. The sequencing input was naive CD8+ T cells sorted from blood. These receptors were taken from a man aged 18 to 35 in good health.

The rearrangement links TRBV30 to TRBJ1-5; D uncertain. The germline V and J ends were trimmed by 2 bases and 2 bases, with 13 bases remaining between them. Germline lookup yields CDR1 GTSNPN and CDR2 SVGIG (reference sequence). CDR3 length: 15 residues. CDR3 protein: CAWSQEDAGNQPQHF. The CDR3 nucleotides read TGTGCCTGGAGTCAGGAGGACGCGGGCAATCAGCCCCAGCATTTT.

The DNA for the CDR3 is TGCGCCAGCAGCCAAGATCGGTCCGACACGCTAACTGGAAACACCATATATTTT. It codes for CASSQDRSDTLTGNTIYF. The rearrangement links TRBV4-1 to TRBJ1-3; unclear D gene. The ends were cut back, 0 bases at V and 2 bases at J, with 17 bases in the middle. In germline, CDR1 is MGHRA, CDR2 YSYEKL. The CDR3 is made up of 18 amino acids.

This chain connects TRBV6-5 to TRBJ1-2, with TRBD1 as a possible D gene (6 bases). The germline CDR1 and CDR2 sequences are MNHEY and SVGAGI. V lost 6 bases and J lost 5, with 16 bases in between. This CDR3 has 14 amino acids. The chain's CDR3 is CASSNTGLGYGYTF. CDR3 nucleotide sequence: TGTGCCAGCAGCAACACAGGGCTCGGTTATGGCTACACCTTC.

With respect to this clone: It is unclear where the CDR3 begins or ends on the DNA, so no DNA is shown, and the CDR3 is as TCRdb lists it. V is TRBV27 and J is TRBJ2-3; TRBD2 reflects the table's D call only, with no check against the DNA. Per germline, CDR1 MNHEY and CDR2 SMNVEV (reference sequence). The CDR3 is 15 residues long, counting both termini. The CDR3 is CASSSSQRGTDTQYF.

About this clone itself: The same CDR3 arises from other DNA sequences in this sample as well. The chain joins TRBV7-6 to TRBJ2-5, with 7 bases fitting TRBD1. Germline V gene lookup returns CDR1 SGHVS and CDR2 FNYEAQ. There are 13 residues in the CDR3. The J segment lost 4 bases and the V segment lost 3 bases, leaving 2 bases of the junction unmatched. The CDR3, as DNA: TGTGCCAGCAGCTTCGGGACAGTAGAGACCCAGTACTTC. This sequence encodes CASSFGTVETQYF.

This chain links TRBV6-5 with TRBJ2-1; 10 bases are a match to TRBD1. From germline, CDR1 is MNHEY and CDR2 SVGAGI. Germline trimming cut 4 bases from V and 7 bases from J; bases unmatched to any gene: 7. This CDR3 contains 15 residues. The CDR3 sequence: CASSSGQGLSNEQFF. The CDR3 coding sequence is TGTGCCAGCAGTTCGGGACAGGGGCTATCGAATGAGCAGTTCTTC.

A word on this clone: This same CDR3 is encoded by further DNA sequences in the sample. This chain connects TRBV10-3 to TRBJ1-1, with D uncertain. This CDR3 has 13 amino acids. In germline, CDR1 is ENHRY, CDR2 SYGVKD. The V end lost 2 bases, the J end lost 1 base, and 5 bases lay between the germline ends. In DNA form, the CDR3 reads TGTGCCATCAGTGAGGAGGGGAACACTGAAGCTTTCTTT. Translating it yields CAISEEGNTEAFF.

As DNA, the CDR3 is TGTGCCAGCAGCCGAATAGCGGGGGTTCAAGAGACCCAGTACTTC. It translates to CASSRIAGVQETQYF. The chain employs TRBV5-4 and TRBJ2-5; 9 bases are shared with TRBD2. Per germline, CDR1 SGHNT and CDR2 YYREEE (reference sequence). The CDR3 sequence is 15 residues long. V gave up 4 bases and J gave up 2 bases; unmatched junction bases: 6.

The chain carries TRBV14 and TRBJ2-7; TRBD1 agrees at 7 bases. The CDR3 sequence is 16 residues long. CDR1 and CDR2 from the germline V gene are SGHDN and FVKESK. The junction had 9 bases not matched to a gene; V was cut back by 1 base and J by 3 bases. CDR3 in DNA: TGTGCCAGCAGCCAAGGGACCCACGGGACAGACTACGAGCAGTACTTC. Encoded protein: CASSQGTHGTDYEQYF.

As regards this clone: This same CDR3 is encoded by further DNA sequences in the sample. The V gene is TRBV11-2, the J gene TRBJ1-2; D uncertain. Germline CDR1 SGHAT, CDR2 FQNNGV. The ends were cut back, 1 base at V and 0 bases at J, with 3 bases in the middle. There are 13 residues in the CDR3. This chain's CDR3 is CASSLGANYGYTF. Here the CDR3 DNA reads TGTGCCAGCAGCTTAGGGGCTAACTATGGCTACACCTTC.

This clone showed up just once. This rearrangement joins TRBV30 to TRBJ2-7, with 9 bases that match TRBD1. Germline assignment: CDR1 GTSNPN and CDR2 SVGIG (reference sequence). V shed 3 bases and J 5 bases; nucleotides not matched to a gene: 11. The CDR3 contains 15 residues. The CDR3 bases are TGTGCCTGGAGGGGGCTCGGCACAGGGGGCCACGAGCAGTACTTC. Amino acid sequence: CAWRGLGTGGHEQYF.

J is TRBJ2-3 and V is TRBV2; 10 bases map to TRBD2. Germline V gene lookup returns CDR1 SNHLY and CDR2 FYNNEI. The CDR3 is 16 amino acids. With V trimmed by 1 base and J by 6 bases, 7 bases remained unmatched. CDR3 DNA: TGTGCCAGCAGTGAAGAACTAGCGGGACGGCTGGATACGCAGTATTTT. Its protein product is CASSEELAGRLDTQYF.

The CDR3 nucleotides read TGTGCCAGCAGTTTTTCGGTCATTGATAGCACAGATACGCAGTATTTT. Protein: CASSFSVIDSTDTQYF. V and J are TRBV28 and TRBJ2-3, with D uncertain. Germline V lookup: CDR1 MDHEN, CDR2 SYDVKM. Trimming stripped 3 bases from V and 0 bases from J, with 13 bases between. This CDR3 has 16 residues. The variable domain in full, with the rest retrieved from reference TRBV28 and TRBJ2-3, is DVKVTQSSRYLVKRTGEKVFLECVQDMDHENMFWYRQDPGLGLRLIYFSYDVKMKEKGDIPEGYSVSREKKERFSLILESASTNQTSMYLCASSFSVIDSTDTQYFGPGTRLTVL.

The gene calls are TRBV27 and TRBJ1-3; 9 nucleotides align to TRBD1. Germline lookup yields CDR1 MNHEY and CDR2 SMNVEV (reference sequence). CDR3 length equals 15 residues. Unmatched junction bases numbered 10, after V lost 8 bases and J lost 5 bases. CDR3 nucleotide sequence: TGTGCCAGCGGCCCAACCGGGACAGGGAGAAACACCATATATTTT. It codes for CASGPTGTGRNTIYF.

The genes are TRBV7-2 and TRBJ2-7; TRBD2 matches 8 bases. Germline loops: CDR1 SGHTA, CDR2 FQGNSA. J lost 3 bases, V lost 7 bases, and 11 bases had no gene match. The CDR3 loop spans 15 amino acids. The CDR3 spells CASTNGLAGVYEQYF. The CDR3 bases are TGTGCCAGCACCAATGGGCTAGCGGGCGTCTACGAGCAGTACTTC.

This sequence joins TRBV27 and TRBJ2-7; D may be TRBD1 or TRBD2 (5 bases each). Per the germline V gene, CDR1 is MNHEY and CDR2 is SMNVEV (reference sequence). This CDR3 has 16 residues. Trimming removed 1 base from V and 2 bases from J, with 15 bases in between. The CDR3 DNA reads TGTGCCAGCAGTTTATTCTTCCGGGACGGGACCTACGAGCAGTACTTC. It yields the protein CASSLFFRDGTYEQYF.

This chain's CDR3 is CAISENPRAHYGYTF. The CDR3 DNA sequence: TGTGCCATCAGTGAAAACCCCAGGGCTCACTATGGCTACACCTTC. The rearrangement uses TRBV10-3 and TRBJ1-2; perhaps TRBD1 as D (5 bases). With 3 bases removed from V and 3 bases from J, the gap between germline ends came to 14 bases. This CDR3 spans 15 amino acids. The germline CDR1 and CDR2 sequences are ENHRY and SYGVKD.

This rearrangement joins TRBV19 to TRBJ2-2; no reliable D call. In germline, CDR1 is LNHDA, CDR2 SQIVND (reference sequence). V lost 5 bases and J lost 7, with 8 bases in between. This CDR3 region has 12 residues. CDR3 DNA: TGTGCCAGTAGTCTCGGGCTCGGGGAGCTGTTTTTT. Encoded protein: CASSLGLGELFF.